This entry features one TCR beta chain sequence. This sample was taken from a study of blood T cell repertoires in COVID-19. About the research overall: There were acute and convalescent COVID-19 samples, and they came from the United States, Italy and Spain.

Original analysis: Cell counts per sample came from amplifying reference gene primers. Some clones are missing from TCRdb's copy, which holds only in-frame ones; the method was immunoSEQ multiplex PCR. The D gene and trimming were derived from the DNA, and the V and J assignments and clone size from that table. In the table there are 250,000 to 300,000 clones, about 85% of which are singletons. The CDR3 has 17 amino acids. The sequence came from a woman between 45 and 65 years old who had recovered from COVID-19. The rearrangement uses TRBV21-1 and TRBJ2-2; the table names TRBD1, a call not compared with the DNA. TRBV21-1 is described as a pseudogene. What was sequenced was peripheral blood. The CDR3 spells CACTGTALLQNTGELFF. CDR3 in DNA: TGTGCCTGTACCGGGACAGCTTTACTTCAGAACACCGGGGAGCTGTTTTTT.